The source of this T cell receptor beta chain is a study of response to subunit inactivated influenza vaccine. Study-level points and caveats: Each seasonal flu vaccination may recruit only limited new T cells, authors suggested.

V was pared by 6 bases and J by 7 bases, with 16 bases between. CDR1 LNHDA and CDR2 SQIVND come from the germline V gene (reference sequence). This CDR3 has 15 residues. TCRdb passed the RT-PCR reads through MiXCR, listing each CDR3 protein once. The repertoire holds 300,000 to 350,000 distinct CDR3 sequences, with approximately 20% as singletons. There are a few counts of this clonotype. What it binds is not known. The chain uses TRBV19 and TRBJ1-6; D gene ambiguous. The sample consisted of PBMCs from blood, taken approximately 22 months after vaccination. This TCR was sampled from a man aged 50 to 75 who received an inactivated influenza vaccine. The CDR3 nucleotides read TGTGCCAGTAGCCCCGGGCCTCAGAGCAATTCACCCCTCCACTTT. This gives the protein CASSPGPQSNSPLHF.